This TCR beta chain was sequenced for a study of shared clonotypes between healthy human individuals. About the research overall: Donors were a couple of women and a few men aged 18 to 49. Study-wide results and limits: Generation probability values for non-shared clonotypes were lower than those for clonotypes shared by all four donors. How much donors shared clonotypes was expected to be affected by sequencing depth.

Measured with immunoSEQ multiplex PCR; TCRdb has only the in-frame clones, and not every one. The table shows 2 million to 2.5 million clones, with approximately 96% occurring only once. The germline V gene has CDR1 GTSNPN and CDR2 SVGIG (reference sequence). This CDR3 spans 16 amino acids. As to this clone: The antigen is not known. Germline and junction disagree at one end, which may indicate a read error.

The sequenced material came from naive CD4+ T cells sorted from blood. Subset in this sample: CD45RA+ positively selected. This receptor was identified in a man between 18 and 35 years old in good health. J is TRBJ1-3 and V is TRBV30; a possible D gene is TRBD1 (5 bases). For the CDR3, the DNA is TGTGCCGGGAGGGGAATACGGAGTTTCTCTGGAAACACCATATATTTT. Its protein is CAGRGIRSFSGNTIYF.